This T cell receptor beta chain came from a study of T cell responses to AZD1222 COVID-19 vaccine. Whole-study context: Whether given at about 4 or about 12 weeks, second doses were pooled.

About this clone itself: What it binds is not known.

Clones were sequenced by immunoSEQ multiplex PCR, and TCRdb holds only the in-frame ones, with some missing. The repertoire holds some 120,000 clones, around 88% seen once, with just over 9.5% in the top ten. This CDR3 spans 14 amino acids. Trimming stripped 0 bases from V and 6 bases from J, with 9 bases between. The germline V gene has CDR1 LNHDA and CDR2 SQIVND (reference sequence). Overall study results and limits: White British people made up most donors, females outnumbered males, and clonal diversity was possibly underestimated. The study identified only five to seven AZD1222 recipients as seropositive at baseline. The study sampled repertoires only after the peak T cell response.

This sequence was found in an adult in good health. Sequenced material: peripheral blood, taken on day 0 of AZD1222 vaccination. The genes are TRBV19 and TRBJ2-4; perhaps TRBD2 as D (5 bases). The CDR3 spells CASSIDAGLNIQYF. DNA of the CDR3: TGTGCCAGTAGTATAGATGCGGGCTTAAACATTCAGTACTTC.